The 24 T cell receptor beta chains presented below share a single source sample, sequenced in a study of T and B cells in COVID-19 patients. BIOMED2 TRB-A/B primer pools were used in multiplex TRB PCR. MiXCR was run by TCRdb on the multiplex PCR reads, yielding one entry per CDR3 protein. The data contain about 8,200 distinct CDR3 sequences, 40% of them singletons. From blood, roughly 220-550 ng of genomic DNA served as TRB template. Sequencing used blood. These receptors came from a human donor who had recovered from COVID-19.

This chain connects TRBV5-4 to TRBJ1-2; unclear D gene. Trimming took 4 bases from V and 1 from J, leaving 11 bases between them. The germline gives CDR1 SGHNT, CDR2 YYREEE (reference sequence). The length of the CDR3 is 14 residues. CDR3 nucleotide sequence: TGTGCCAGCAGCCGCATAGACCGTAACTATGGCTACACCTTC. This encodes CASSRIDRNYGYTF.

This chain links TRBV11-3 with TRBJ1-2, with 9 positions matching TRBD1. The CDR3 totals 20 residues. CDR1 is SGHNT, CDR2 YENEEA, per germline. V dropped 5 bases and J dropped 4; count of bases not matched to a gene: 23. The CDR3 here is CASSPWSQRPGQGVGYGYTF. CDR3 DNA: TGTGCCAGCAGCCCCTGGTCCCAGAGACCGGGACAGGGAGTTGGCTATGGCTACACCTTC. Using reference TRBV11-3 and TRBJ1-2 for the parts outside the CDR3, the full variable domain is EAGVVQSPRYKIIEKKQPVAFWCNPISGHNTLYWYLQNLGQGPELLIRYENEEAVDDSQLPKDRFSAERLKGVDSTLKIQPAELGDSAVYLCASSPWSQRPGQGVGYGYTFGSGTRLTVV.

The CDR3 here is CASRPTGNEAFF. In nucleotides, the CDR3 is TGTGCCAGCAGACCCACAGGGAATGAAGCTTTCTTT. The gene calls are TRBV7-2 and TRBJ1-1; D is possibly TRBD1 (6 bases). The CDR3 loop spans 12 amino acids. With 6 bases removed from V and 7 bases from J, the gap between germline ends came to 12 bases. Per germline, CDR1 SGHTA and CDR2 FQGNSA. The complete variable domain, with remaining parts taken from reference TRBV7-2 and TRBJ1-1, reads GAGVSQSPSNKVTEKGKDVELRCDPISGHTALYWYRQSLGQGLEFLIYFQGNSAPDKSGLPSDRFSAERTGGSVSTLTIQRTQQEDSAVYLCASRPTGNEAFFGQGTRLTVV.

This clonotype appeared a few times. As DNA, the CDR3 is TGTGCCAGCAGTACAGGTGCGGGCTACAATGAGCAGTTCTTC. This translates into CASSTGAGYNEQFF. V is TRBV27 and J is TRBJ2-1; tentatively, D is TRBD1 or TRBD2 (5 bases each). Trimming left V 5 bases short and J 3 bases short, with 11 bases between. The CDR3 consists of 14 residues. The germline CDR1 and CDR2 sequences are MNHEY and SMNVEV (reference sequence).

The sample holds a few counts of this clonotype. The gene calls are TRBV29-1 and TRBJ2-2; 7 bases are a match to TRBD2. V was clipped by 7 bases and J by 5 bases; unmatched bases: 13. Germline V gives CDR1 SQVTM, CDR2 ANQGSEA. CDR3 length equals 15 residues. The CDR3 sequence is CSGRFGTTTTGELFF. The CDR3 coding sequence is TGCAGCGGACGGTTCGGGACTACCACGACCGGGGAGCTGTTTTTT.

This clonotype rates as medium-sized (0.01 to 0.1%). The chain is built from TRBV19 and TRBJ2-7, with D maybe TRBD2 (5 bases). The V gene lost 7 bases and the J gene lost 0 bases, with 13 bases spanning the gap. This CDR3 region has 14 residues. Germline V gives CDR1 LNHDA, CDR2 SQIVND (reference sequence). CDR3 coding DNA: TGTGCCAGTAATGAGGGTCCCAGCTCCTACGAGCAGTACTTC. Translated: CASNEGPSSYEQYF.

This chain connects TRBV5-4 to TRBJ1-2; D call uncertain. Germline V gene data show CDR1 as SGHNT and CDR2 as YYREEE (reference sequence). The germline V and J ends were trimmed by 0 bases and 8 bases, with 17 bases remaining between them. This CDR3 has 15 residues. Written as DNA, the CDR3 is TGTGCCAGCAGCTTGGACTCAGGAGGTACCGGCGGCTACACCTTC. The encoded protein is CASSLDSGGTGGYTF.

This clonotype is medium-sized in the sample. The chain joins TRBV15 to TRBJ2-3; 8 bases are a match to TRBD2. The germline V gene has CDR1 LNHNV and CDR2 YYDKDF (reference sequence). Trimming took 7 bases from V and 1 from J; bases not matched to a gene: 4. The CDR3 sequence is 14 residues long. CDR3 nucleotides: TGTGCCACCACTCGGGGGGGCGGCACAGATACGCAGTATTTT. Protein product: CATTRGGGTDTQYF.

The chain is built from TRBV6-4 and TRBJ2-3; D gene uncertain. Germline values: CDR1 MRHNA, CDR2 SNTAGT. The CDR3 totals 13 residues. Trimming cost V 2 bases and J 0 bases, with 3 bases left between them. This CDR3 reads CASSDGSTDTQYF. The CDR3 nucleotides read TGTGCCAGCAGTGACGGAAGCACAGATACGCAGTATTTT.

Judged by abundance, this clonotype is medium-sized. The chain joins TRBV30 to TRBJ2-5; 8 nucleotides align to TRBD2. This CDR3 contains 14 residues. Germline loops: CDR1 GTSNPN, CDR2 SVGIG (reference sequence). The ends lost 4 bases at V and 1 base at J; junction bases unmatched: 5. This chain's CDR3 is CAWTAGGAQETQYF. The CDR3 bases are TGTGCCTGGACGGCGGGGGGAGCCCAAGAGACCCAGTACTTC.

By sample fraction, this clonotype is medium-sized (0.01 to 0.1%). The chain joins TRBV19 to TRBJ2-3, with 7 bases matching TRBD2. CDR3 size: 14 residues. V lost 4 bases and J lost 1; bases outside the gene matches: 2. The germline gives CDR1 LNHDA, CDR2 SQIVND (reference sequence). The CDR3 spells CASSKRGGTDTQYF. Written as DNA, the CDR3 is TGTGCCAGTAGTAAACGGGGGGGCACAGATACGCAGTATTTT.

This clonotype was counted between two and nine times. The chain links TRBV19 to TRBJ1-6; D gene unclear. The CDR3 consists of 14 residues. Germline V CDR1 and CDR2: LNHDA, SQIVND (reference sequence). The V gene lost 6 bases and the J gene lost 9 bases, with 15 bases spanning the gap. CDR3 protein: CASSPGSDGSPLHF. For the CDR3, the DNA is TGTGCCAGTAGCCCCGGGTCGGACGGTTCACCCCTCCACTTT.

This chain links TRBV6-4 with TRBJ2-2, with 12 bases identical to TRBD2. The CDR3 runs 17 residues. V was pared by 4 bases and J by 0 bases, with 3 bases of the junction left unmatched. In germline, CDR1 is MRHNA, CDR2 SNTAGT. The CDR3 sequence: CASSGLAGVTNTGELFF. CDR3 nucleotide sequence: TGTGCCAGCAGTGGACTAGCGGGGGTAACGAACACCGGGGAGCTGTTTTTT.

The genes are TRBV4-2 and TRBJ1-4; 12 nucleotides align to TRBD1. The CDR3 runs 20 residues. Trimming at V came to 3 bases and at J to 0 bases, leaving 11 bases not matched to a gene. In germline, CDR1 is LGHNA, CDR2 YNFKEQ. CDR3 DNA sequence: TGTGCCAGCAGCCATGTTTCGGGACAGGGGGCCCCTCCAACTAATGAAAAACTGTTTTTT. This gives the protein CASSHVSGQGAPPTNEKLFF.

The chain carries TRBV6-2 or TRBV6-3 and TRBJ2-3; 10 bases line up with TRBD2. Germline assignment: CDR1 MNHEY and CDR2 SVGEGT. V dropped 0 bases and J dropped 7; count of bases not matched to a gene: 4. There are 15 residues in the CDR3. The chain's CDR3 is CASSYSTSGLNTQYF. CDR3 in DNA: TGTGCCAGCAGTTACTCGACTAGCGGGTTAAATACGCAGTATTTT.

This chain connects TRBV15 to TRBJ1-1, with D perhaps matching TRBD1 (6 bases). V was pared by 8 bases and J by 1 base, with 14 bases between. The CDR3 totals 14 residues. Germline CDR1 reads LNHNV; CDR2 reads YYDKDF (reference sequence). The chain's CDR3 is CATQGPVTNTEAFF. The CDR3 DNA follows: TGTGCCACCCAGGGGCCTGTTACGAACACTGAAGCTTTCTTT. Supplemented by reference TRBV15 and TRBJ1-1, the full variable domain reads DAMVIQNPRYQVTQFGKPVTLSCSQTLNHNVMYWYQQKSSQAPKLLFHYYDKDFNNEADTPDNFQSRRPNTSFCFLDIRSPGLGDTAMYLCATQGPVTNTEAFFGQGTRLTVV.

This clonotype was observed a few times. The CDR3 loop reads CASSQGLATAPYEQYV. The CDR3 region has the DNA TGTGCCAGCAGCCAGGGGCTAGCGACTGCCCCCTACGAGCAGTACGTC. The genes are TRBV5-5 and TRBJ2-7; D may be TRBD1 or TRBD2 (6 bases each). Germline V gene lookup returns CDR1 SGHKS and CDR2 YYEKEE (reference sequence). CDR3 length: 16 residues. Deletions cut 4 bases from V and 2 bases from J, with 19 bases between.

The genes are TRBV11-3 and TRBJ2-1; 9 bases fit TRBD2. CDR1 is SGHNT and CDR2 is YENEEA in the germline V gene. V lost 0 bases to trimming and J lost 6 bases; unmatched junction nucleotides: 6. There are 16 residues in the CDR3. CDR3 sequence (DNA): TGTGCCAGCAGCTTAGATCGAGCGGGGGGCGTCAATGAGCAGTTCTTC. Protein sequence: CASSLDRAGGVNEQFF.

The chain carries TRBV12-3 or TRBV12-4 and TRBJ2-1; D tentatively reads TRBD1 or TRBD2 (6 bases each). The CDR3 sequence is 12 residues long. Trimming removed 6 bases from V and 10 bases from J, with 13 bases in between. The CDR3 nucleotides read TGTGCCAGCAGCCCCCAGGGGAGGGAGCAGTTCTTC. This codes for CASSPQGREQFF.

This chain links TRBV12-3 or TRBV12-4 with TRBJ1-3; D is uncertain. This CDR3 has 14 amino acids. Trimming cost V 6 bases and J 0 bases, with 9 bases left between them. CDR3 sequence: CASRQDFSGNTIYF. The CDR3 DNA reads as TGTGCCAGCAGGCAAGACTTCTCTGGAAACACCATATATTTT.

The rearrangement links TRBV19 to TRBJ1-2; TRBD1 aligns across 9 bases. V lost 3 bases to trimming and J lost 5 bases; unmatched junction nucleotides: 7. CDR3 length: 15 amino acids. CDR1 and CDR2 (germline): LNHDA, SQIVND (reference sequence). CDR3 coding DNA: TGTGCCAGTAGTATTACAGGGGGCGAAGGATATGGCTACACCTTC. This sequence encodes CASSITGGEGYGYTF.

This clonotype showed up just once. The chain has TRBV6-5 and TRBJ1-6, with D perhaps TRBD1 (5 bases). Germline values: CDR1 MNHEY, CDR2 SVGAGI. V was clipped by 0 bases and J by 9 bases, with 15 bases between them. This CDR3 has 16 amino acids. As DNA, the CDR3 is TGTGCCAGCAGTTACTCGAAAGGTCAGGGAACTTCACCCCTCCACTTT. It specifies CASSYSKGQGTSPLHF.

The J gene is TRBJ2-3, the V gene TRBV29-1; 7 bases agree with TRBD1. The V segment lost 7 bases and the J segment 3 bases; nucleotides outside the gene matches: 10. The CDR3 runs 14 residues. Germline CDR1 SQVTM, CDR2 ANQGSEA. The CDR3 DNA follows: TGCAGCGCTCCCGACAGGGTGTGGACAGATACGCAGTATTTT. Amino acid sequence: CSAPDRVWTDTQYF.

This clonotype was observed a few times. V usage is TRBV27 and J usage is TRBJ1-1; weak D call: TRBD1 (6 bases). The CDR3 is 16 amino acids. Germline V lookup: CDR1 MNHEY, CDR2 SMNVEV (reference sequence). V dropped 3 bases and J dropped 1 base, with 15 bases sitting between them. The CDR3 coding sequence is TGTGCCAGCAGTTTTAAAGGGGGGCACAAGAACACTGAAGCTTTCTTT. Its protein is CASSFKGGHKNTEAFF.